These 17 T cell receptor gamma chains came from one sample sequenced in a study of Vδ1+ human thymocytes. General observations from the study: Highly polyclonal TRG and TRD repertoires with Gaussian CDR3 length distributions appeared in thymus.

Their antigens are not known. Extracted RNA was reverse transcribed into cDNA. Pooled V-gene forward primers with one constant-region reverse primer generated the CDR3 amplicons by multiplex PCR. TCRdb fed the multiplex PCR reads into CATT to redo clone calling. The table lists tens of thousands of gamma-chain clones, 20% to 25% of them singletons. The sequencing input was Vdelta1+ gamma-delta thymocytes from the thymus. Specified subset: FACS-sorted CD3+ TCRalphabeta- TCRVdelta1+ TCRVdelta2- thymocytes. These receptors all stem from a girl in the first two years of life who had congenital heart surgery.

In this sample, this clone turned up a few times. V is TRGV9 and J is TRGJ1 or TRGJ2. CDR3 length: 11 amino acids. J lost 9 bases, V lost 6 bases, and 8 bases had no gene match. Germline V lookup: CDR1 GITISATS, CDR2 ISYDGTV (reference sequence). This CDR3 reads CALWKKIKKLF. The CDR3, as DNA: TGTGCCTTGTGGAAGAAAATTAAGAAACTCTTT.

The chain couples TRGV8 to TRGJ1 or TRGJ2. Germline V gene data show CDR1 as VENAVY and CDR2 as YDSYNSRV. V lost 4 bases and J lost 0; bases outside the gene matches: 9. The CDR3 sequence is 15 residues long. For the CDR3, the DNA is TGTGCCACCTGGGACCCACACCCGAATTATTATAAGAAACTCTTT. It translates to CATWDPHPNYYKKLF.

Worth noting for this clone: This sample includes further DNA sequences coding for the same CDR3. The chain links TRGV9 to TRGJ1 or TRGJ2. Trimming cost V 1 base and J 7 bases; bases outside gene matches: 4. Germline V gene data show CDR1 as GITISATS and CDR2 as ISYDGTV (reference sequence). The CDR3 is 12 residues long. The CDR3 DNA reads as TGTGCCTTGTGGGAGGTAGAGTATAAGAAACTCTTT. Translating gives CALWEVEYKKLF.

The table lists this clone with a few counts. One junction end does not reproduce the germline sequence, and a read error may be involved. The chain joins TRGV5 to TRGJ1 or TRGJ2. The V gene's germline CDR1 is VINAFY and CDR2 YDVSNSKD. The CDR3 sequence is 12 residues long. The DNA of the CDR3 is TGTGCTACCTGGGGTAGACCTTATAAGAAACTCTTT. The encoded protein is CATWGRPYKKLF.

This clone has only a few counts. Other nucleotide sequences in the sample specify the same CDR3. V gene TRGV2 combines with J gene TRGJP2. In germline, CDR1 is EGSNGY, CDR2 YDSYNSKV. The CDR3 covers 13 residues. The V and J ends lost 0 bases and 8 bases, in that order; junction bases with no gene match: 3. The CDR3 DNA is TGTGCCACCTGGGACGGGCCGGATTGGATCAAGACGTTT. This sequence encodes CATWDGPDWIKTF.

This clone was found a few times. The junction differs from germline at one of its ends, possibly a read error. This sequence joins TRGV9 and TRGJ1 or TRGJ2. Germline values: CDR1 GITISATS, CDR2 ISYDGTV (reference sequence). This CDR3 spans 11 amino acids. The DNA for the CDR3 is TGTGCCTTGCGGGAGGCATTAAAGAAACTCTTT. It codes for CALREALKKLF.

About this clone itself: The same CDR3 also results from other DNA sequences found in this sample. The chain couples TRGV4 to TRGJ1 or TRGJ2. The CDR3 runs 14 residues. Trimming at V came to 0 bases and at J to 4 bases, leaving 6 bases not matched to a gene. Germline lookup yields CDR1 EGSTGY and CDR2 YDSYTSSV. This CDR3 is CATWDGQLYYKKLF. In DNA form, the CDR3 reads TGTGCCACCTGGGATGGGCAATTGTATTATAAGAAACTCTTT.

This rearrangement joins TRGV5 to TRGJ1 or TRGJ2. Germline CDR1 reads VINAFY; CDR2 reads YDVSNSKD. V lost 4 bases and J lost 12; bases outside the gene matches: 18. This CDR3 is 14 amino acids long. CDR3 residues: CATWDFIFIGVKLF. The DNA of the CDR3 is TGTGCCACCTGGGATTTTATCTTTATTGGAGTGAAACTCTTT.

This clone was seen only a few times. V gene TRGV3 combines with J gene TRGJP2. Germline-derived CDR1 and CDR2 are VTNTFY and YDVSTARD (reference sequence). Trimming removed 3 bases from V and 6 bases from J; junction bases left unmatched: 16. The CDR3 has 17 amino acids. CDR3 DNA sequence: TGTGCCACCTGGGACGGGAAGGAGGGGGCCGGTGATTGGATCAAGACGTTT. This sequence encodes CATWDGKEGAGDWIKTF.

This clone was seen a handful of times. Other DNA sequences in the same sample also yield this CDR3. V gene TRGV3 combines with J gene TRGJP2. V was clipped by 1 base and J by 0 bases; unmatched bases: 2. This CDR3 region has 15 residues. The germline V gene encodes CDR1 VTNTFY and CDR2 YDVSTARD (reference sequence). In DNA, the CDR3 is TGTGCCACCTGGGACAGACATAGTAGTGATTGGATCAAGACGTTT. Protein: CATWDRHSSDWIKTF.

The V call is TRGV9, the J call TRGJ1 or TRGJ2. The CDR3 totals 12 residues. Trimming cost V 3 bases and J 10 bases; bases outside gene matches: 9. CDR1 and CDR2 from the germline V gene are GITISATS and ISYDGTV (reference sequence). The CDR3 spells CALWEQRAKKLF. DNA for the CDR3: TGTGCCTTGTGGGAGCAAAGAGCAAAGAAACTCTTT.

This clone came up a few times. V is TRGV3 and J is TRGJ1 or TRGJ2. This CDR3 has 14 amino acids. Trimming cost V 2 bases and J 6 bases; bases outside gene matches: 10. Germline V lookup: CDR1 VTNTFY, CDR2 YDVSTARD (reference sequence). Here the CDR3 DNA reads TGTGCCACCTGGGACATATTTGAGCCTTATAAGAAACTCTTT. Its translation: CATWDIFEPYKKLF.

This clone was seen a few times. V is TRGV4 and J is TRGJP2. The CDR3 length is 12 residues. Germline V gene lookup returns CDR1 EGSTGY and CDR2 YDSYTSSV. V was clipped by 8 bases and J by 3 bases; unmatched bases: 3. The CDR3 DNA reads as TGTGCCACCTACGGTAGTGATTGGATCAAGACGTTT. Translation: CATYGSDWIKTF.

This clone came up a few times. The V call is TRGV3, the J call TRGJ1 or TRGJ2. With V trimmed by 0 bases and J by 9 bases, 14 bases remained unmatched. CDR1 and CDR2 (germline): VTNTFY, YDVSTARD (reference sequence). The CDR3 sequence is 15 residues long. The CDR3 DNA is TGTGCCACCTGGGACAGGTACCTTCTACCCCTTAAGAAACTCTTT. It encodes CATWDRYLLPLKKLF.

This clone showed up just a few times. The chain combines TRGV9 with TRGJ1 or TRGJ2. The CDR3 runs to 9 residues. Germline CDR1 and CDR2: GITISATS and ISYDGTV (reference sequence). V shed 9 bases and J 8 bases; nucleotides not matched to a gene: 4. The DNA of the CDR3 is TGTGCCTTGCACAATAAGAAACTCTTT. Translation: CALHNKKLF.

This clone was counted a few times. J is TRGJ1 or TRGJ2 and V is TRGV3. This CDR3 contains 17 residues. In germline, CDR1 is VTNTFY, CDR2 YDVSTARD (reference sequence). Trimming took 0 bases from V and 10 from J; bases not matched to a gene: 21. For the CDR3, the DNA is TGTGCCACCTGGGACAGGCACGCCACAGGGTGGAAGAGCAAGAAACTCTTT. Amino acid sequence: CATWDRHATGWKSKKLF.

With regard to this clone: The junction and the germline gene differ at one end; a read error may be behind it. This chain joins TRGV9 and TRGJ1 or TRGJ2. Per germline, CDR1 GITISATS and CDR2 ISYDGTV (reference sequence). This CDR3 contains 14 residues. The CDR3 protein is CTLWEVQRGDKKLF. In DNA, the CDR3 is TGTACCTTGTGGGAGGTGCAGAGGGGGGATAAGAAACTCTTT.